Below, 29 T cell receptor beta chains from the same sample are listed, as sequenced in a study of vaccination and CD4 T cells after COVID-19. Their target antigens are unknown. The treatment was: approximately 10-day PBMC culture with coronavirus spike peptide pools or control peptides (ViraFEST assay). Cultured CD4+ T cell DNA was sequenced using the Oncomine TCR Beta short-read assay. Using its own MiXCR run on the PCR reads, TCRdb lists one record per CDR3 protein. The sample has roughly 20,000 distinct CDR3 sequences, approximately 29% seen once. The source material was cultured CD4+ T cells from blood. Receptor source: a human donor with COVID-19.

In this sample, this clonotype turned up a few times. The V and J genes are TRBV10-1 and TRBJ2-7; D is uncertain. Deletions cut 1 base from V and 7 bases from J, with 5 bases between. The germline V gene has CDR1 WNHNN and CDR2 SYGVQD (reference sequence). The CDR3 sequence is 11 residues long. The DNA of the CDR3 is TGCGCCAGCAGTGAGTGGGGAGAGCAGTACTTC. It translates to CASSEWGEQYF.

The gene calls are TRBV4-2 and TRBJ2-1, with a weak D call TRBD2 (5 bases). Germline lookup yields CDR1 LGHNA and CDR2 YNFKEQ. V was cut by 0 bases and J by 5 bases, with 14 bases left in between. The CDR3 sequence is 16 residues long. The CDR3 protein is CASSQDPSTRDNEQFF. The CDR3 nucleotides read TGTGCCAGCAGCCAAGATCCGTCAACTAGGGACAATGAGCAGTTCTTC.

The CDR3 loop is CASSLAREGSGNTIYF. For the CDR3, the DNA is TGTGCCAGCAGCTTAGCGCGGGAGGGCTCTGGAAACACCATATATTTT. The V and J genes are TRBV7-9 and TRBJ1-3, with D hard to call. The CDR3 spans 16 residues. Trimming took 0 bases from V and 0 from J, leaving 9 bases between them. The germline V gene has CDR1 SEHNR and CDR2 FQNEAQ (reference sequence).

This clonotype was seen a few times. The chain has TRBV21-1 and TRBJ1-3. TRBV21-1 is deemed a pseudogene. The CDR3 sequence is 15 residues long. The chain's CDR3 is CASSKGVMTGNTIYF. The CDR3 DNA reads TGTGCCAGCAGCAAAGGAGTAATGACTGGAAACACCATATATTTT.

This sequence joins TRBV7-2 and TRBJ2-3; 16 positions agree with TRBD2. This CDR3 is 21 amino acids long. V was pared by 5 bases and J by 2 bases, with 16 bases of the junction left unmatched. Germline V gives CDR1 SGHTA, CDR2 FQGNSA. CDR3 sequence reads: CASSVRGLAGGRFLDTDTQYF. The CDR3 bases are TGTGCCAGCAGCGTTAGGGGACTAGCGGGGGGGCGTTTCTTAGACACAGATACGCAGTATTTT.

V is TRBV20-1 and J is TRBJ1-5; 8 bases agree with TRBD1. After removal of 1 base from V and 1 base from J, the junction contained 6 bases not matched to a gene. This CDR3 spans 16 amino acids. CDR1 is DFQATT, CDR2 SNEGSKA, per germline (reference sequence). The CDR3 region has the DNA TGCAGTGCTAGAGTCACAGGGACAGGCAGCAATCAGCCCCAGCATTTT. Residues: CSARVTGTGSNQPQHF.

The chain links TRBV20-1 to TRBJ2-1, with D tentatively TRBD2 (6 bases). This CDR3 comprises 14 residues. Per the germline V gene, CDR1 is DFQATT and CDR2 is SNEGSKA (reference sequence). Trimming took off 0 bases at V and 8 bases at J, with 14 bases between the two ends. The CDR3 DNA reads TGCAGTGCTAGAGATGCGGGGCTAGCACATGAGCAGTTCTTC. Protein: CSARDAGLAHEQFF.

The chain has TRBV6-1 and TRBJ1-1; D is unclear. The CDR3 has 11 amino acids. The germline V gene has CDR1 MNHNS and CDR2 SASEGT. Trimming pared 7 bases from V and 6 bases from J, leaving 9 bases between. CDR3 DNA sequence: TGTGCCAGCATGGGCTTCGCTGAAGCTTTCTTT. Encoded protein: CASMGFAEAFF.

This clonotype is categorized as medium-sized (0.01 to 0.1%). The chain carries TRBV15 and TRBJ2-3, with D tentatively TRBD2 (5 bases). This CDR3 is built from 15 residues. Trimming stripped 3 bases from V and 0 bases from J, with 10 bases between. In germline, CDR1 is LNHNV, CDR2 YYDKDF (reference sequence). This CDR3 reads CATSRGGRSTDTQYF. In DNA, the CDR3 is TGTGCCACCAGCAGGGGCGGGCGGAGCACAGATACGCAGTATTTT.

This chain uses TRBV5-1 with TRBJ2-1; D is unclear. Per the germline V gene, CDR1 is SGHRS and CDR2 is YFSETQ. CDR3 size: 13 residues. Between the trimmed V and J ends, which lost 0 bases and 4 bases, there was a span of 5 bases. The CDR3 loop is CASSLGQYNEQFF. The CDR3 DNA reads as TGCGCCAGCAGCTTGGGGCAGTACAATGAGCAGTTCTTC.

This clonotype was seen more than once but under ten times. J is TRBJ2-5 and V is TRBV6-2 or TRBV6-3, with 12 bases matching TRBD1. Germline V CDR1 and CDR2: MNHEY, SVGEGT. This CDR3 has 14 residues. With V trimmed by 6 bases and J by 5 bases, 4 bases remained unmatched. CDR3 sequence: CASRGTGGKETQYF. The CDR3 region has the DNA TGTGCCAGCAGGGGGACAGGGGGCAAGGAGACCCAGTACTTC.

The chain's CDR3 is CASRSISYSNQPQHF. The CDR3, as DNA: TGTGCCAGCAGATCCATAAGTTATAGCAATCAGCCCCAGCATTTT. J is TRBJ1-5 and V is TRBV12-3 or TRBV12-4; D is ambiguous. V was pared by 6 bases and J by 0 bases, with 12 bases between. There are 15 residues in the CDR3.

This rearrangement joins TRBV20-1 to TRBJ2-3; D gene unclear. Trimming took off 5 bases at V and 0 bases at J, with 9 bases between the two ends. Germline CDR1 and CDR2: DFQATT and SNEGSKA (reference sequence). CDR3 length equals 13 residues. DNA for the CDR3: TGCAGTGCTCCGGCATCGAGCACAGATACGCAGTATTTT. Translation gives CSAPASSTDTQYF.

This clonotype occurred a few times. The CDR3 loop reads CASTPPGGGTEAFF. CDR3 nucleotides: TGTGCCAGCACCCCCCCAGGGGGAGGGACTGAAGCTTTCTTT. The chain links TRBV6-1 to TRBJ1-1; 7 bases are a match to TRBD1. CDR3 length: 14 residues. Trimming cost V 7 bases and J 5 bases; bases outside gene matches: 10. Germline CDR1 is MNHNS and CDR2 is SASEGT.

This clonotype was seen more than once but under ten times. The rearrangement uses TRBV20-1 and TRBJ1-6; D not certain. This CDR3 comprises 17 residues. The V gene's germline CDR1 is DFQATT and CDR2 SNEGSKA (reference sequence). V lost 3 bases, J lost 7 bases, and 22 bases lay in between. The CDR3 sequence is CSASQGYRTGRNSPLHF. The CDR3 DNA follows: TGCAGTGCTAGTCAAGGGTATCGGACCGGACGGAATTCACCCCTCCACTTT.

The rearrangement joins TRBV20-1 to TRBJ2-1; possibly TRBD2 for D (7 bases). Germline V CDR1 and CDR2: DFQATT, SNEGSKA (reference sequence). The V and J ends lost 3 bases and 4 bases respectively, with 16 bases between them. This CDR3 has 15 residues. The CDR3 DNA reads TGCAGTGCTAGCTCCCTGGGGGGGCGGTACAATGAGCAGTTCTTC. Protein product: CSASSLGGRYNEQFF.

Only a few counts were recorded for this clonotype. The gene calls are TRBV7-9 and TRBJ2-5; either TRBD1 or TRBD2 may supply D (6 bases each). Germline CDR1 SEHNR, CDR2 FQNEAQ (reference sequence). V lost 3 bases and J lost 1, with 12 bases in between. The CDR3 totals 15 residues. CDR3 DNA sequence: TGTGCCAGCAGCTTCTTCCCGGGGGCCCAAGAGACCCAGTACTTC. The encoded protein is CASSFFPGAQETQYF.

With regard to this clonotype: Compared with germline, one end of the junction differs, possibly owing to a read error. The V gene is TRBV6-1, the J gene TRBJ2-4; perhaps TRBD1 as D (6 bases). CDR3 length: 13 amino acids. CDR1 is MNHNS and CDR2 is SASEGT in the germline V gene. The CDR3 DNA sequence: TGTGCCAGCAGAGAAGGACAGAAAAACATTCAGTACTTC. Amino acid sequence: CASREGQKNIQYF.

A few counts support this clonotype. The chain joins TRBV7-9 to TRBJ2-5; tentatively, D is TRBD2 (6 bases). CDR3 length: 13 amino acids. Germline assignment: CDR1 SEHNR and CDR2 FQNEAQ (reference sequence). With 3 bases removed from V and 5 bases from J, the gap between germline ends came to 10 bases. CDR3 coding DNA: TGTGCCAGCAGCTTGTTGGCGGGGGAGACCCAGTACTTC. Translating gives CASSLLAGETQYF.

The chain uses TRBV6-5 and TRBJ1-6; D unclear. V was cut by 4 bases and J by 6 bases, with 10 bases left in between. The CDR3 is made up of 14 amino acids. Germline CDR1 and CDR2: MNHEY and SVGAGI. In DNA form, the CDR3 reads TGTGCCAGCAGTTTAGGCAGACTTAATTCACCCCTCCACTTT. Amino acids: CASSLGRLNSPLHF.

The rearrangement links TRBV11-3 to TRBJ1-3, with D unresolved. Germline CDR1 reads SGHNT; CDR2 reads YENEEA. The CDR3 totals 14 residues. V lost 2 bases, J lost 7 bases, and 12 bases lay in between. CDR3 loop: CASSLRTRWNTIYF. The CDR3 region has the DNA TGTGCCAGCAGCTTAAGGACGCGGTGGAACACCATATATTTT.

V and J are TRBV5-1 and TRBJ2-5; 11 bases are shared with TRBD1. Germline loops: CDR1 SGHRS, CDR2 YFSETQ. V lost 9 bases to trimming and J lost 4 bases; unmatched junction nucleotides: 17. CDR3 size: 17 residues. The chain's CDR3 is CATLPGQGAVGGETQYF. CDR3 bases: TGCGCCACCCTCCCCGGACAGGGGGCTGTAGGTGGAGAGACCCAGTACTTC.

The rearrangement joins TRBV4-1 to TRBJ2-7; D might be TRBD1 (5 bases). The CDR3 is made up of 15 amino acids. Germline loops: CDR1 MGHRA, CDR2 YSYEKL. V lost 3 bases, J lost 6 bases, and 18 bases lay in between. CDR3: CASSQQSGKSSEQYF. The CDR3 nucleotides read TGCGCCAGCAGCCAGCAGTCAGGGAAAAGCTCCGAGCAGTACTTC.

This sequence joins TRBV18 and TRBJ1-2; 8 bases line up with TRBD1. The CDR3 covers 18 residues. The ends lost 3 bases at V and 0 bases at J; junction bases unmatched: 12. Germline CDR1 is KGHSH and CDR2 is LQKENI. CDR3 in DNA: TGTGCCAGCTCACCGAACTTACAGGGGGGGAGAGCTAACTATGGCTACACCTTC. This encodes CASSPNLQGGRANYGYTF.

This clonotype was seen a handful of times. The chain uses TRBV6-2 or TRBV6-3 and TRBJ2-7; D is ambiguous. Trimming took off 0 bases at V and 6 bases at J, with 18 bases between the two ends. CDR1 and CDR2 from the germline V gene are MNHEY and SVGEGT. CDR3 length: 16 amino acids. The CDR3 nucleotides read TGTGCCAGCAGTTACTCGAGTCTAGGGTCCATTGTCGAGCAGTACTTC. Protein product: CASSYSSLGSIVEQYF.

This clonotype was counted between two and nine times. The CDR3 coding sequence is TGTGCCAGTAGTATGGGGACAGGGACTGAAGCTTTCTTT. This encodes CASSMGTGTEAFF. The chain employs TRBV19 and TRBJ1-1; TRBD1 matches 9 bases. Germline trimming cut 3 bases from V and 5 bases from J; bases unmatched to any gene: 1. Per germline, CDR1 LNHDA and CDR2 SQIVND (reference sequence). The CDR3 totals 13 residues.

This clonotype was counted between two and nine times. The V gene is TRBV9, the J gene TRBJ2-5; 9 bases are a match to TRBD1. The CDR3 totals 14 residues. Germline V gene sequence: CDR1 SGDLS, CDR2 YYNGEE. V was pared by 4 bases and J by 5 bases, with 6 bases of the junction left unmatched. The CDR3 region has the DNA TGTGCCAGCAGCTTGGGGACAGGGATGGAGACCCAGTACTTC. It is translated as CASSLGTGMETQYF.

Only a few counts were recorded for this clonotype. CDR3 nucleotide sequence: TGTGCCAGCAGTGTTAGATTGGGGGACAGGGAAGGGGACAATCAGCCCCAGCATTTT. Translated, it gives CASSVRLGDREGDNQPQHF. This rearrangement joins TRBV2 to TRBJ1-5, with 9 bases fitting TRBD1. CDR1 is SNHLY, CDR2 FYNNEI, per germline. J gave up 3 bases and V 4 bases, and 16 bases lay outside the gene matches. This CDR3 is 19 amino acids long.

The chain links TRBV20-1 to TRBJ1-6; no reliable D call. This CDR3 has 15 amino acids. The germline V gene encodes CDR1 DFQATT and CDR2 SNEGSKA (reference sequence). Trimming took 1 base from V and 9 from J, leaving 16 bases between them. CDR3 in amino acids: CSARVPGPKASPLHF. CDR3 DNA sequence: TGCAGTGCTAGAGTGCCGGGCCCCAAGGCTTCACCCCTCCACTTT.